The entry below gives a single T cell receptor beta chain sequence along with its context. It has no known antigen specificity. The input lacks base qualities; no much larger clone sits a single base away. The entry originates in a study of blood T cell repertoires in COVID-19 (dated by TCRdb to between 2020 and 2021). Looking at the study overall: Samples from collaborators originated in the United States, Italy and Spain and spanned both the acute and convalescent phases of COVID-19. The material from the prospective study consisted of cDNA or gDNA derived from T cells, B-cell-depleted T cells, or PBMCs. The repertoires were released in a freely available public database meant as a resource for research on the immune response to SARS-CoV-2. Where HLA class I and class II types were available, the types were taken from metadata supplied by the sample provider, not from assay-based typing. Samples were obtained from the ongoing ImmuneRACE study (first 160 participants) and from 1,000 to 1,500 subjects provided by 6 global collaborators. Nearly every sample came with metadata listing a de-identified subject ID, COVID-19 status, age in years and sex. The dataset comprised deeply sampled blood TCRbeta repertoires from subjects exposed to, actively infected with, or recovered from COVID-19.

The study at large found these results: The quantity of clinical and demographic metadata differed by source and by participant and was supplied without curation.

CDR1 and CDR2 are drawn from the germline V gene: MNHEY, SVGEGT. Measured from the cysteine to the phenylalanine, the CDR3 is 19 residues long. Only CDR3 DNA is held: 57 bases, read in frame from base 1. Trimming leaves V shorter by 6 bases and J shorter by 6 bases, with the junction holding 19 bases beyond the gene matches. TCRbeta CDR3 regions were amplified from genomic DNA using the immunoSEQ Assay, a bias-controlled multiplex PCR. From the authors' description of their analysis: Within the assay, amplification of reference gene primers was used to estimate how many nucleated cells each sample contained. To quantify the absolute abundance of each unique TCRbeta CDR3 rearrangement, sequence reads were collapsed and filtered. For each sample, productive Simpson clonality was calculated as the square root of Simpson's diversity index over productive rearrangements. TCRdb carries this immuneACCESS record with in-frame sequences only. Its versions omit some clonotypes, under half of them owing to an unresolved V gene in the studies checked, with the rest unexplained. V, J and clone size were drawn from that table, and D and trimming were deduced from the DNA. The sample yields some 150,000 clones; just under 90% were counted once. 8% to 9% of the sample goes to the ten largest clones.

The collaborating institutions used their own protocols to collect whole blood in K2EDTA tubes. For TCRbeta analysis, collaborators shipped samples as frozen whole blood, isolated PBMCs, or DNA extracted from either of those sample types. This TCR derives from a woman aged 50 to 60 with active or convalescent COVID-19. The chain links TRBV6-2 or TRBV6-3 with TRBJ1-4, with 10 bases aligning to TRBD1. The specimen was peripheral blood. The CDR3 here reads CASSRPGQGTHTLDEKLFF. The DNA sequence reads TGTGCCAGCAGCCGACCGGGACAGGGGACGCACACCCTGGATGAAAAACTGTTTTTT.